These 21 T cell receptor beta chains were all obtained from the same sample, sequenced in a study of T-cell memory formation after mild COVID-19. Each CDR3 protein gets one entry after TCRdb re-called the 5' RACE reads with MiXCR. The sample has about 600,000 distinct CDR3 sequences, less than 25% seen once. Sequencing used PBMCs or a T cell subset sorted from them (not recorded which). These receptors came from an adult woman who had mild COVID-19 (a few samples of this study predate the infection). Cell type and time point are not known.

The chain joins TRBV12-3 or TRBV12-4 to TRBJ2-2; maybe TRBD1 (5 bases). The CDR3 totals 18 residues. The V gene lost 6 bases and the J gene lost 0 bases, with 20 bases spanning the gap. The CDR3 nucleotides are TGTGCCAGCAGCTCGAGACAGAACTACCAAGCGAACACCGGGGAGCTGTTTTTT. Protein: CASSSRQNYQANTGELFF.

The chain links TRBV27 to TRBJ2-1; possibly TRBD1 for D (5 bases). V dropped 2 bases and J dropped 7 bases, with 15 bases sitting between them. CDR1 and CDR2 from the germline V gene are MNHEY and SMNVEV (reference sequence). There are 15 residues in the CDR3. CDR3 DNA: TGTGCCAGCAGTTTAAGGACACGGATCTTAAATGAGCAGTTCTTC. This encodes CASSLRTRILNEQFF.

J is TRBJ2-6 and V is TRBV5-1; D is undetermined. The CDR3 is 17 residues long. Germline CDR1 reads SGHRS; CDR2 reads YFSETQ. The V end lost 6 bases, the J end lost 0 bases, and 16 bases lay between the germline ends. The CDR3 DNA reads as TGCGCCAGCACACCAAGCGACATAATCTCTGGGGCCAACGTCCTGACTTTC. It yields the protein CASTPSDIISGANVLTF.

V usage is TRBV30 and J usage is TRBJ1-1, with TRBD1 matching over 7 bases. This CDR3 spans 12 amino acids. Germline V gene data show CDR1 as GTSNPN and CDR2 as SVGIG (reference sequence). V was pared by 4 bases and J by 5 bases, with 4 bases of the junction left unmatched. The CDR3 nucleotides read TGTGCCTGGAACTTACAGGGGACTGAAGCTTTCTTT. Its translation is CAWNLQGTEAFF.

This sequence joins TRBV27 and TRBJ1-1; D is possibly TRBD1 (5 bases). This CDR3 has 16 residues. The V end lost 3 bases, the J end lost 3 bases, and 17 bases lay between the germline ends. CDR1 MNHEY and CDR2 SMNVEV come from the germline V gene (reference sequence). The CDR3 sequence is CASSFYPQGEDTEAFF. The CDR3 bases are TGTGCCAGCAGTTTCTACCCCCAGGGTGAGGACACTGAAGCTTTCTTT.

The chain couples TRBV20-1 to TRBJ2-5, with TRBD2 matching over 8 bases. Germline trimming cut 3 bases from V and 2 bases from J; bases unmatched to any gene: 5. CDR1 DFQATT and CDR2 SNEGSKA come from the germline V gene (reference sequence). The CDR3 contains 14 residues. CDR3 in amino acids: CSASVGGAQETQYF. The CDR3 DNA sequence: TGCAGTGCTAGTGTCGGGGGGGCTCAAGAGACCCAGTACTTC.

Only a few counts were recorded for this clonotype. The CDR3 coding sequence is TGCGCCAGCAGGTTCTCGACAGGTACCTACGAGCAGTACTTC. Its translation is CASRFSTGTYEQYF. J is TRBJ2-7 and V is TRBV5-1; D perhaps matches TRBD1 (6 bases). This CDR3 region has 14 residues. Germline lookup yields CDR1 SGHRS and CDR2 YFSETQ. V lost 5 bases and J lost 2, with 14 bases in between.

This rearrangement joins TRBV6-1 to TRBJ2-5, with D tentatively TRBD2 (5 bases). V lost 8 bases and J 5 bases, leaving 18 bases between the germline ends. Germline CDR1 is MNHNS and CDR2 is SASEGT. This CDR3 region has 14 residues. The CDR3 is CASAASSPPETQYF. CDR3 DNA: TGTGCCAGCGCGGCTAGCTCTCCTCCGGAGACCCAGTACTTC.

The V gene is TRBV7-2, the J gene TRBJ2-7, with D unclear. The V and J ends lost 9 bases and 4 bases respectively, with 10 bases between them. Germline values: CDR1 SGHTA, CDR2 FQGNSA. CDR3 size: 11 residues. The CDR3 DNA reads as TGTGCCAGGAAGGAAGGGTACGAGCAGTACTTC. Translated: CARKEGYEQYF.

This chain connects TRBV30 to TRBJ1-1; the match to TRBD1 covers 7 bases. Germline CDR1 and CDR2: GTSNPN and SVGIG (reference sequence). V was pared by 4 bases and J by 7 bases, with 6 bases of the junction left unmatched. The CDR3 has 12 amino acids. The CDR3 DNA reads TGTGCCTGGACGAACAGGGGACTTGAAGCTTTCTTT. This codes for CAWTNRGLEAFF.

This clonotype was seen a handful of times. Here the CDR3 DNA reads TGTGCCAGCAGCCAAGACATTAATACGGGGCAGTACTTC. Residues: CASSQDINTGQYF. The rearrangement joins TRBV14 to TRBJ2-7; D is undetermined. The V gene lost 0 bases and the J gene lost 9 bases, with 12 bases spanning the gap. The CDR3 consists of 13 residues. CDR1 SGHDN and CDR2 FVKESK come from the germline V gene.

This clonotype was observed at least ten times. A junction boundary mismatches the germline segment, possibly from a read error. The CDR3 region is CSARIPGLAYAQYF. DNA of the CDR3: TGCAGTGCCAGAATCCCGGGACTAGCCTACGCGCAGTACTTC. V usage is TRBV20-1 and J usage is TRBJ2-7, with 9 bases lining up with TRBD2. The CDR3 has 14 residues. Germline lookup yields CDR1 DFQATT and CDR2 SNEGSKA (reference sequence).

This rearrangement joins TRBV20-1 to TRBJ1-5; D is possibly TRBD1 (5 bases). Germline CDR1 is DFQATT and CDR2 is SNEGSKA (reference sequence). The CDR3 length is 18 residues. V was pared by 3 bases and J by 1 base, with 22 bases between. The CDR3 here is CSASLKAGKVSSNQPQHF. The CDR3 DNA is TGCAGTGCTAGTCTGAAGGCAGGGAAGGTCTCGAGCAATCAGCCCCAGCATTTT.

The gene calls are TRBV5-1 and TRBJ2-3; D is possibly TRBD1 (6 bases). The V and J ends lost 2 bases and 2 bases respectively, with 12 bases between them. Germline CDR1 is SGHRS and CDR2 is YFSETQ. The CDR3 is 15 amino acids. CDR3 region: CASSLQGLNTDTQYF. The CDR3 nucleotides are TGCGCCAGCAGCTTACAGGGCCTCAACACAGATACGCAGTATTTT.

The chain carries TRBV6-5 and TRBJ1-2; D may be TRBD1 (5 bases). This CDR3 has 12 residues. The V and J ends lost 7 bases and 4 bases respectively, with 10 bases between them. Germline CDR1 MNHEY, CDR2 SVGAGI. The CDR3 spells CASTAGTYGYTF. The DNA for the CDR3 is TGTGCCAGCACTGCAGGGACCTATGGCTACACCTTC.

This clonotype was picked up a small number of times. V gene TRBV5-1 combines with J gene TRBJ2-3, with 9 nucleotides matching TRBD2. Per the germline V gene, CDR1 is SGHRS and CDR2 is YFSETQ. Trimming cost V 0 bases and J 1 base; bases outside gene matches: 12. The CDR3 loop spans 19 amino acids. CDR3 loop: CASSLVASGTAAGTDTQYF. DNA of the CDR3: TGCGCCAGCAGCTTGGTGGCTAGCGGGACCGCTGCGGGCACAGATACGCAGTATTTT.

The CDR3 DNA is TGCGCCAGCAGCAAGGGATCGTACACCGGGGAGCTGTTTTTT. Amino acids: CASSKGSYTGELFF. V usage is TRBV5-1 and J usage is TRBJ2-2; D unclear. Between the trimmed V and J ends, which lost 4 bases and 3 bases, there was a span of 10 bases. The CDR3 totals 14 residues. The germline CDR1 and CDR2 sequences are SGHRS and YFSETQ. The whole variable domain, remainder taken from reference TRBV5-1 and TRBJ2-2, is KAGVTQTPRYLIKTRGQQVTLSCSPISGHRSVSWYQQTPGQGLQFLFEYFSETQRNKGNFPGRFSGRQFSNSRSEMNVSTLELGDSALYLCASSKGSYTGELFFGEGSRLTVL.

This clonotype was counted ten times or more. The chain joins TRBV4-2 to TRBJ2-3, with a tentative D call TRBD2 (6 bases). Between the trimmed V and J ends, which lost 3 bases and 1 base, there was a span of 8 bases. The CDR3 spans 14 residues. Germline values: CDR1 LGHNA, CDR2 YNFKEQ. CDR3 coding DNA: TGTGCCAGCAGCCAGGGGACTGGCACAGATACGCAGTATTTT. It codes for CASSQGTGTDTQYF.

This clonotype was counted a few times. This chain uses TRBV20-1 with TRBJ2-1, with 13 bases lining up with TRBD2. The germline CDR1 and CDR2 sequences are DFQATT and SNEGSKA (reference sequence). The CDR3 runs 15 residues. The ends lost 2 bases at V and 5 bases at J; junction bases unmatched: 3. The CDR3 sequence is CSARRLAGGHNEQFF. The DNA for the CDR3 is TGCAGTGCTAGAAGACTAGCGGGAGGCCACAATGAGCAGTTCTTC.

This clonotype was detected many times. The J gene is TRBJ1-2, the V gene TRBV20-1; no definite D call. Germline assignment: CDR1 DFQATT and CDR2 SNEGSKA (reference sequence). Trimming removed 4 bases from V and 4 bases from J, with 7 bases in between. This CDR3 spans 11 amino acids. In nucleotides, the CDR3 is TGCAGTGCTAACCCCTCCTATGGCTACACCTTC. Translation: CSANPSYGYTF.

In this sample, this clonotype turned up a few times. V is TRBV6-2 or TRBV6-3 and J is TRBJ2-7; 8 bases are shared with TRBD1. Germline CDR1 is MNHEY and CDR2 is SVGEGT. Trimming took 6 bases from V and 3 from J; bases not matched to a gene: 10. The length of the CDR3 is 15 residues. The CDR3 reads CASSISGTGGYEQYF. DNA of the CDR3: TGTGCCAGCAGCATCTCCGGGACAGGCGGCTACGAGCAGTACTTC.